The 17 T cell receptor beta chains below come from one sample, sequenced in a study of blood T cell repertoires in COVID-19. The method was immunoSEQ multiplex PCR; TCRdb's version includes in-frame clones alone and lacks a portion of them. This sample has around 300,000 clones, with roughly 89% found just once. The sample comprised peripheral blood. All receptors come from a man in his fifties or sixties with acute or convalescent COVID-19.

The genes are TRBV4-1 and TRBJ1-4; the match to TRBD1 covers 9 bases. The CDR3 runs 14 residues. Germline V gene lookup returns CDR1 MGHRA and CDR2 YSYEKL. Losses at the gene ends were 2 bases for V and 6 bases for J; bases not matched to a gene: 1. CDR3 DNA: TGCGCCAGCAGCCAAAGACAGGGGGATGAAAAACTGTTTTTT. It is translated as CASSQRQGDEKLFF.

This clone was seen more than once but under ten times. The chain recombines TRBV11-2 with TRBJ2-3, with a tentative D call TRBD2 (6 bases). Trimming stripped 1 base from V and 3 bases from J, with 8 bases between. Germline V gives CDR1 SGHAT, CDR2 FQNNGV. This CDR3 spans 14 amino acids. In DNA form, the CDR3 reads TGTGCCAGCAGCTTAGGACTAGAAACAGATACGCAGTATTTT. This translates into CASSLGLETDTQYF. Looking up the rest from reference TRBV11-2 and TRBJ2-3 gives the full variable domain: EAGVAQSPRYKIIEKRQSVAFWCNPISGHATLYWYQQILGQGPKLLIQFQNNGVVDDSQLPKDRFSAERLKGVDSTLKIQPAKLEDSAVYLCASSLGLETDTQYFGPGTRLTVL.

The CDR3 loop reads CASGLSGYNEQFF. The CDR3, as DNA: TGTGCTAGTGGTTTATCAGGGTACAATGAGCAGTTCTTC. The chain links TRBV12-5 to TRBJ2-1; possible D gene TRBD1, 5 bases. The CDR3 totals 13 residues. The ends were cut back, 3 bases at V and 4 bases at J, with 7 bases in the middle. Germline CDR1 reads LGHNT; CDR2 reads FRNRAP.

Only a few counts were recorded for this clone. The rearrangement uses TRBV2 and TRBJ1-6; TRBD1 matches at 7 bases. The length of the CDR3 is 14 residues. Trimming took 7 bases from V and 11 from J; bases not matched to a gene: 11. The germline V gene encodes CDR1 SNHLY and CDR2 FYNNEI. CDR3 region: CASKRTGGEAPLHF. CDR3 nucleotide sequence: TGTGCCAGCAAAAGGACAGGAGGAGAGGCACCCCTCCACTTT.

This chain connects TRBV10-2 to TRBJ2-2; 10 bases align to TRBD2. Germline CDR1 and CDR2: WSHSY and SAAADI. Trimming cost V 5 bases and J 7 bases; bases outside gene matches: 13. This CDR3 is 17 amino acids long. This CDR3 reads CASSQPWGAGGVGELFF. The CDR3 DNA sequence: TGCGCCAGCAGTCAACCGTGGGGAGCGGGGGGGGTCGGGGAGCTGTTTTTT.

The chain has TRBV20-1 and TRBJ1-1; TRBD1 matches 7 bases. V gave up 3 bases and J gave up 12 bases; unmatched junction bases: 10. CDR3 length: 12 residues. Germline V gene sequence: CDR1 DFQATT, CDR2 SNEGSKA (reference sequence). The CDR3 DNA follows: TGCAGTGCTAGTTTACCAACAGGGGCGCCTTTCTTT. This encodes CSASLPTGAPFF.

The gene calls are TRBV10-2 and TRBJ2-2; unclear D gene. The CDR3 sequence is 14 residues long. Per germline, CDR1 WSHSY and CDR2 SAAADI. Trimming took off 0 bases at V and 6 bases at J, with 8 bases between the two ends. Written as DNA, the CDR3 is TGCGCCAGCAGTGAGTCGAGACTGGCCGGGGAGCTGTTTTTT. This codes for CASSESRLAGELFF.

This clone was recorded once. The chain is built from TRBV11-2 and TRBJ2-5; D gene uncertain. The length of the CDR3 is 14 residues. Trimming stripped 2 bases from V and 5 bases from J, with 12 bases between. Germline V gene lookup returns CDR1 SGHAT and CDR2 FQNNGV. CDR3 nucleotide sequence: TGTGCCAGCAGCTTACTAGGCCGGCGGGAGACCCAGTACTTC. Protein: CASSLLGRRETQYF.

The genes are TRBV24-1 and TRBJ2-1; tentative D call: TRBD2 (7 bases). The CDR3 runs 15 residues. V dropped 4 bases and J dropped 7 bases, with 16 bases sitting between them. CDR1 and CDR2 (germline): KGHDR, SFDVKD. The CDR3 bases are TGTGCCACCAGTGACTCGCGGGGGCCGGGGAATGAGCAGTTCTTC. It is translated as CATSDSRGPGNEQFF.

The V and J genes are TRBV28 and TRBJ2-7, with D possibly TRBD1 on 5 matching bases. CDR3 length: 12 amino acids. Germline assignment: CDR1 MDHEN and CDR2 SYDVKM. Trimming took 7 bases from V and 3 from J, leaving 10 bases between them. CDR3 region: CASTADSYEQYF. The CDR3 nucleotides are TGTGCCAGCACCGCTGACAGCTACGAGCAGTACTTC.

The rearrangement links TRBV3-1 (or the pseudogene TRBV3-2) to TRBJ2-5, with 7 bases lining up with TRBD1. Germline lookup yields CDR1 LGHDT and CDR2 YNNKEL (reference sequence). The CDR3 runs to 15 residues. With 1 base clipped from V and 6 bases from J, the junction kept 8 bases outside the gene matches. CDR3 sequence: CASSQVWGRGKTQYF. CDR3 DNA sequence: TGTGCCAGCAGCCAAGTGTGGGGCAGGGGGAAGACCCAGTACTTC.

As DNA, the CDR3 is TGTGCCACCAGCAGAGATTTGGGACAGGGAATTTCCTATAATTCACCCCTCCACTTT. Translating it yields CATSRDLGQGISYNSPLHF. J is TRBJ1-6 and V is TRBV15; 9 bases are shared with TRBD1. V gave up 0 bases and J gave up 1 base; unmatched junction bases: 7. This CDR3 is 19 amino acids long. In germline, CDR1 is LNHNV, CDR2 YYDKDF (reference sequence). Filled out from reference TRBV15 and TRBJ1-6, the complete variable domain reads DAMVIQNPRYQVTQFGKPVTLSCSQTLNHNVMYWYQQKSSQAPKLLFHYYDKDFNNEADTPDNFQSRRPNTSFCFLDIRSPGLGDTAMYLCATSRDLGQGISYNSPLHFGNGTRLTVT.

The chain has TRBV5-1 and TRBJ2-5, with a possible D match to TRBD1 (5 bases). Germline lookup yields CDR1 SGHRS and CDR2 YFSETQ. This CDR3 has 13 residues. Deletions cut 1 base from V and 4 bases from J, with 8 bases between. CDR3 residues: CASSLRGGETQYF. The CDR3 bases are TGCGCCAGCAGCTTGAGGGGTGGAGAGACCCAGTACTTC.

CDR3 DNA: TGTGCCATCAGTGAAGCGGGGGGGCCTGGCGAGCAGTACTTC. It yields the protein CAISEAGGPGEQYF. This chain connects TRBV10-3 to TRBJ2-7; 10 bases are a match to TRBD2. CDR1 is ENHRY and CDR2 is SYGVKD in the germline V gene. V was pared by 3 bases and J by 6 bases, with 5 bases of the junction left unmatched. This CDR3 is built from 14 residues.

V usage is TRBV7-9 and J usage is TRBJ2-1; no clear D. The CDR3 covers 14 residues. V was cut by 8 bases and J by 10 bases, with 21 bases left in between. CDR1 and CDR2 from the germline V gene are SEHNR and FQNEAQ (reference sequence). CDR3 nucleotide sequence: TGTGCCAGCCAAGCTTTGAGTCGACAAAGGGAGCAGTTCTTC. Amino acid sequence: CASQALSRQREQFF. The whole variable domain, filled in from reference TRBV7-9 and TRBJ2-1, reads DTGVSQNPRHKITKRGQNVTFRCDPISEHNRLYWYRQTLGQGPEFLTYFQNEAQLEKSRLLSDRFSAERPKGSFSTLEIQRTEQGDSAMYLCASQALSRQREQFFGPGTRLTVL.

This chain's CDR3 is CASILSGVDGSPLHF. CDR3 nucleotide sequence: TGTGCCAGCATCCTTTCAGGGGTTGATGGGTCACCCCTCCACTTT. The chain has TRBV6-5 and TRBJ1-6; TRBD1 is a possible D gene (6 bases). In germline, CDR1 is MNHEY, CDR2 SVGAGI. Trimming removed 7 bases from V and 10 bases from J, with 20 bases in between. The CDR3 consists of 15 residues.

The V and J genes are TRBV3-1 (or the pseudogene TRBV3-2) and TRBJ1-2; the match to TRBD1 covers 8 bases. Trimming at V came to 4 bases and at J to 3 bases, leaving 7 bases not matched to a gene. CDR1 is LGHDT and CDR2 is YNNKEL in the germline V gene (reference sequence). This CDR3 has 15 residues. This CDR3 is CASSPTGGGDYGYTF. The CDR3 DNA is TGTGCCAGCAGCCCCACAGGGGGAGGGGACTATGGCTACACCTTC.